The 18 T cell receptor beta chains reported below all come from one sample, sequenced in a study of T cells in Graves' hyperthyroidism and ophthalmopathy. Amplification of TCR beta CDR3 regions used RNA as the template. Using the HTBI primer set, a first-round RT-PCR was run on the TCR CDR3. MiXCR, run by TCRdb on the multiplex PCR reads, gives a single entry per CDR3 protein. The sample carries around 690,000 distinct CDR3 sequences, 15% to 20% recorded once. Specimen: blood. These receptors all stem from a man between 45 and 60 years old with Graves' hyperthyroidism.

This clonotype was picked up many times. The chain couples TRBV7-9 to TRBJ2-7; 7 nucleotides align to TRBD2. CDR3 length equals 14 residues. Germline lookup yields CDR1 SEHNR and CDR2 FQNEAQ (reference sequence). The J segment lost 2 bases and the V segment lost 1 base, leaving 2 bases of the junction unmatched. The CDR3 DNA reads TGTGCCAGCAGCTTAGGCGGGAGCCCCTACGAGCAGTACTTC. It translates to CASSLGGSPYEQYF.

This clonotype has only a few counts. The chain carries TRBV30 and TRBJ2-3, with 7 bases that match TRBD1. Germline V CDR1 and CDR2: GTSNPN, SVGIG (reference sequence). The CDR3 sequence is 14 residues long. Losses at the gene ends were 0 bases for V and 2 bases for J; bases not matched to a gene: 2. Written as DNA, the CDR3 is TGTGCCTGGAGTGTAGGACAGGTCACAGATACGCAGTATTTT. As protein: CAWSVGQVTDTQYF.

Turning to this clonotype: A clone one base away is much larger, so this may be a read error. J is TRBJ2-7 and V is TRBV7-9, with 12 bases fitting TRBD1. After removal of 0 bases from V and 6 bases from J, the junction contained 3 bases not matched to a gene. The germline V gene encodes CDR1 SEHNR and CDR2 FQNEAQ (reference sequence). CDR3 size: 15 residues. This CDR3 reads CASSLAGTGGSEQYF. CDR3 nucleotide sequence: TGTGCCAGCAGCTTAGCCGGGACAGGGGGCAGCGAGCAGTACTTC.

This clonotype occurred many times. The chain is built from TRBV27 and TRBJ2-3; maybe TRBD2 (5 bases). The CDR3 is 15 residues long. The germline V gene has CDR1 MNHEY and CDR2 SMNVEV (reference sequence). Between the trimmed V and J ends, which lost 5 bases and 0 bases, there was a span of 12 bases. The CDR3 spells CASSRTVPSTDTQYF. DNA of the CDR3: TGTGCCAGCAGTCGGACTGTTCCTAGCACAGATACGCAGTATTTT.

This clonotype was seen a few times. The chain links TRBV7-3 to TRBJ2-2, with D possibly matching TRBD1 (5 bases). The V end was cut by 5 bases, the J end by 4 bases, with 17 bases between. The CDR3 consists of 16 residues. Germline V gene data show CDR1 as SGHTA and CDR2 as FQGTGA. Written as DNA, the CDR3 is TGTGCCAGCAGCCTTAATCGGGCAGGGTCCACCGGGGAGCTGTTTTTT. Translated, it gives CASSLNRAGSTGELFF.

In this sample, this clonotype turned up many times. The CDR3 nucleotides are TGTGCCAGCAGTTTATCGGGAGGACCTGACGAGCAGTACTTC. This sequence encodes CASSLSGGPDEQYF. V usage is TRBV27 and J usage is TRBJ2-7; possible D gene TRBD2, 6 bases. CDR1 and CDR2 (germline): MNHEY, SMNVEV (reference sequence). The V end lost 0 bases, the J end lost 5 bases, and 11 bases lay between the germline ends. The CDR3 loop spans 14 amino acids.

This clonotype has a count of ten or more. V gene TRBV9 combines with J gene TRBJ1-1; 8 nucleotides match TRBD1. This CDR3 spans 15 amino acids. Germline V CDR1 and CDR2: SGDLS, YYNGEE. Unmatched junction bases numbered 4, after V lost 3 bases and J lost 0 bases. CDR3 DNA: TGTGCCAGCAGCGCAGAACAGGGGGTGAACACTGAAGCTTTCTTT. It yields the protein CASSAEQGVNTEAFF.

This clonotype occurred many times. This chain connects TRBV11-2 to TRBJ1-1; D is uncertain. The V gene lost 5 bases and the J gene lost 11 bases, with 15 bases spanning the gap. The germline CDR1 and CDR2 sequences are SGHAT and FQNNGV. The CDR3 covers 12 residues. This CDR3 is CASSLAQTDAFF. The CDR3 DNA sequence: TGTGCCAGCAGCCTTGCCCAAACGGATGCTTTCTTT. The full variable domain, in which reference TRBV11-2 and TRBJ1-1 provide the parts outside the CDR3, is EAGVAQSPRYKIIEKRQSVAFWCNPISGHATLYWYQQILGQGPKLLIQFQNNGVVDDSQLPKDRFSAERLKGVDSTLKIQPAKLEDSAVYLCASSLAQTDAFFGQGTRLTVV.

The rearrangement joins TRBV5-8 to TRBJ2-7; D remains ambiguous. CDR1 and CDR2 (germline): SGHTS, YDEGEE. The length of the CDR3 is 10 residues. DNA of the CDR3: TGTGCTCCCCGGGCATACGAGCAGTACTTC. It translates to CAPRAYEQYF.

In this sample, this clonotype turned up many times. CDR3 residues: CASSAEQVWTEAFF. CDR3 DNA: TGTGCCAGCAGTGCGGAGCAGGTTTGGACTGAAGCTTTCTTT. This chain uses TRBV2 with TRBJ1-1; no reliable D call. Germline-derived CDR1 and CDR2 are SNHLY and FYNNEI. CDR3 size: 14 residues. V was trimmed by 4 bases and J by 5 bases, leaving 14 bases between them.

This clonotype came up a few times. The rearrangement links TRBV6-1 to TRBJ2-2; maybe TRBD1 (6 bases). The CDR3 length is 14 residues. Trimming left V 9 bases short and J 3 bases short, with 14 bases between. Germline V gene data show CDR1 as MNHNS and CDR2 as SASEGT. The CDR3 DNA reads TGTGCCAGGTTTACGGGACAAGACACCGGGGAGCTGTTTTTT. Protein sequence: CARFTGQDTGELFF.

This clonotype was found many times. V gene TRBV3-1 combines with J gene TRBJ1-1; D is unclear. Germline V gene data show CDR1 as LGHDT and CDR2 as YNNKEL (reference sequence). The CDR3 runs to 13 residues. Trimming left V 1 base short and J 5 bases short, with 8 bases between. CDR3 in amino acids: CASSQVPGTEAFF. The CDR3 bases are TGTGCCAGCAGCCAAGTACCCGGGACTGAAGCTTTCTTT.

This clonotype was detected many times. V and J are TRBV5-5 and TRBJ1-2; 9 bases align to TRBD1. Germline V gives CDR1 SGHKS, CDR2 YYEKEE (reference sequence). The CDR3 is 15 residues long. The V gene end was trimmed by 3 bases and the J gene end by 4 bases; junction bases not matched to a gene: 7. CDR3 in DNA: TGTGCCAGCAGCTCCGGGACAGGGACGTCCTATGGCTACACCTTC. Translated, it gives CASSSGTGTSYGYTF.

The chain couples TRBV29-1 to TRBJ2-7; D might be TRBD1 (6 bases). Trimming pared 7 bases from V and 3 bases from J, leaving 10 bases between. The CDR3 extends over 11 amino acids. CDR1 is SQVTM and CDR2 is ANQGSEA in the germline V gene. The CDR3 loop is CSGKQGYEQYF. CDR3 DNA sequence: TGCAGCGGCAAACAGGGCTACGAGCAGTACTTC.

This clonotype was observed at least ten times. This chain connects TRBV7-2 to TRBJ2-5, with TRBD2 matching 10 bases. The ends lost 0 bases at V and 4 bases at J; junction bases unmatched: 5. The CDR3 is 16 amino acids. In germline, CDR1 is SGHTA, CDR2 FQGNSA. For the CDR3, the DNA is TGTGCCAGCAGCTTAGCGGCTAGCGGGAGTCGAGAGACCCAGTACTTC. Translation gives CASSLAASGSRETQYF. The full variable domain, its missing parts supplied by reference TRBV7-2 and TRBJ2-5, is GAGVSQSPSNKVTEKGKDVELRCDPISGHTALYWYRQSLGQGLEFLIYFQGNSAPDKSGLPSDRFSAERTGGSVSTLTIQRTQQEDSAVYLCASSLAASGSRETQYFGPGTRLLVL.

This clonotype was seen a handful of times. The V and J genes are TRBV5-1 and TRBJ1-1; 7 nucleotides align to TRBD1. The CDR3 consists of 15 residues. Germline-derived CDR1 and CDR2 are SGHRS and YFSETQ. V trimming: 0 bases; J trimming: 4 bases; junction bases outside the gene matches: 6. The CDR3 is CASSLDRGRPTEAFF. The CDR3 bases are TGCGCCAGCAGCTTGGACAGGGGCCGCCCCACTGAAGCTTTCTTT.

This chain uses TRBV19 with TRBJ2-2, with D possibly called TRBD1 or TRBD2 (5 bases each). In germline, CDR1 is LNHDA, CDR2 SQIVND (reference sequence). Trimming stripped 8 bases from V and 0 bases from J, with 16 bases between. The CDR3 is 16 residues long. The CDR3 region has the DNA TGTGCCAGTGGCGCCGGGGACCAGGCGAACACCGGGGAGCTGTTTTTT. Amino acids: CASGAGDQANTGELFF.

J is TRBJ1-1 and V is TRBV28, with a tentative D call TRBD1 (5 bases). Trimming cost V 8 bases and J 5 bases, with 9 bases left between them. In germline, CDR1 is MDHEN, CDR2 SYDVKM. The CDR3 runs 11 residues. CDR3 DNA: TGTGCCAGCCCGGGGCAAACTGAAGCTTTCTTT. It codes for CASPGQTEAFF. Combining the CDR3 with reference TRBV28 and TRBJ1-1 gives the whole variable domain DVKVTQSSRYLVKRTGEKVFLECVQDMDHENMFWYRQDPGLGLRLIYFSYDVKMKEKGDIPEGYSVSREKKERFSLILESASTNQTSMYLCASPGQTEAFFGQGTRLTVV.